This TCR beta chain was captured in a study of control samples from healthy donors and cancer patients. The germline V and J ends were trimmed by 2 bases and 4 bases, with 3 bases remaining between them. The CDR3 covers 13 residues. CDR1 WNHNN and CDR2 SYGVQD come from the germline V gene (reference sequence). Produced via immunoSEQ multiplex PCR; TCRdb's table is partial and in-frame only. The profile shows some 87,000 clones, roughly 82% of them singletons. The source is a man in his fifties or sixties with head and neck cancer. The sequencing sample was made of PBMCs. The gene calls are TRBV10-1 and TRBJ2-6; no clear D gene. The CDR3 bases are TGCGCCAGCAGTGAGAGGGGGGCCAACGTCCTGACTTTC. Residues: CASSERGANVLTF.